This passage covers 9 T cell receptor beta chains from one sample sequenced in a study of blood T cell repertoires in COVID-19. Profiled with immunoSEQ multiplex PCR; TCRdb holds only in-frame clones, not every one. This sample has hundreds of thousands of clones, with 65% to 90% found just once. Input material: peripheral blood. The receptors come from a woman between 55 and 75 years old with COVID-19, enrolled during active disease.

V gene TRBV9 combines with J gene TRBJ2-7; D remains ambiguous. Trimming removed 0 bases from V and 0 bases from J, with 7 bases in between. The CDR3 loop spans 14 amino acids. Germline V gives CDR1 SGDLS, CDR2 YYNGEE. The CDR3 DNA follows: TGTGCCAGCAGCGTAGGGCTGCTCTCCTACGAGCAGTACTTC. This gives the protein CASSVGLLSYEQYF.

The J gene is TRBJ2-3, the V gene TRBV7-8; maybe TRBD1 (5 bases). The CDR3 spans 14 residues. From germline, CDR1 is SGHVS and CDR2 FQNEAQ. The germline V and J ends were trimmed by 5 bases and 0 bases, with 9 bases remaining between them. CDR3 residues: CASSPRQSTDTQYF. The CDR3 bases are TGTGCCAGCAGCCCAAGACAGAGCACAGATACGCAGTATTTT.

The chain has TRBV7-3 and TRBJ1-2; D perhaps matches TRBD1 (6 bases). The CDR3 length is 13 residues. Germline CDR1 is SGHTA and CDR2 is FQGTGA. The V end lost 4 bases, the J end lost 4 bases, and 10 bases lay between the germline ends. The chain's CDR3 is CASSSRTAYGYTF. DNA of the CDR3: TGTGCCAGCAGCTCCAGGACAGCCTATGGCTACACCTTC.

The chain recombines TRBV25-1 with TRBJ1-5; D not resolved. This CDR3 is built from 14 residues. Germline V lookup: CDR1 MGHDK, CDR2 SYGVNS. V lost 0 bases to trimming and J lost 5 bases, with 8 bases between them. This CDR3 is CASSEYWGDQPQHF. The CDR3 nucleotides read TGTGCCAGCAGTGAATATTGGGGAGATCAGCCCCAGCATTTT.

The chain links TRBV18 to TRBJ1-2, with D perhaps TRBD1 (6 bases). The CDR3 loop spans 11 amino acids. Per germline, CDR1 KGHSH and CDR2 LQKENI. The V end lost 4 bases, the J end lost 6 bases, and 6 bases lay between the germline ends. Here the CDR3 reads CASSQGDGYTF. As DNA, the CDR3 is TGTGCCAGCTCACAGGGGGATGGCTACACCTTC.

The chain uses TRBV4-3 and TRBJ2-3; perhaps TRBD1 as D (6 bases). Germline V gives CDR1 LGHNA, CDR2 YSLEER. The CDR3 is 16 amino acids. V lost 0 bases and J 1 base, leaving 11 bases between the germline ends. The CDR3 loop reads CASSQDPPGGTDTQYF. CDR3 bases: TGCGCCAGCAGCCAAGACCCCCCAGGGGGCACAGATACGCAGTATTTT.

The gene calls are TRBV3-1 (or the pseudogene TRBV3-2) and TRBJ1-1; D might be TRBD1 (5 bases). The germline gives CDR1 LGHDT, CDR2 YNNKEL (reference sequence). V lost 4 bases to trimming and J lost 0 bases, with 12 bases between them. The CDR3 spans 15 residues. The CDR3 spells CASSPSETVNTEAFF. In nucleotides, the CDR3 is TGTGCCAGCAGCCCATCAGAGACAGTGAACACTGAAGCTTTCTTT.

This chain joins TRBV10-1 and TRBJ2-5, with D possibly TRBD1 on 7 matching bases. The CDR3 has 13 residues. Germline V gives CDR1 WNHNN, CDR2 SYGVQD (reference sequence). The germline V and J ends were trimmed by 6 bases and 5 bases, with 13 bases remaining between them. CDR3: CASSAGQQETQYF. The DNA for the CDR3 is TGCGCCAGCAGCGCGGGACAGCAGGAGACCCAGTACTTC.

The genes are TRBV7-6 and TRBJ2-2, with no clear D. CDR3 size: 15 residues. Germline CDR1 and CDR2: SGHVS and FNYEAQ. V lost 4 bases and J 0 bases, leaving 9 bases between the germline ends. CDR3 loop: CASSSDTTNTGELFF. The CDR3 nucleotides are TGTGCCAGCAGCTCAGACACGACGAACACCGGGGAGCTGTTTTTT. Together with reference TRBV7-6 and TRBJ2-2, the CDR3 gives the full variable domain: GAGVSQSPRYKVTKRGQDVALRCDPISGHVSLYWYRQALGQGPEFLTYFNYEAQQDKSGLPNDRFSAERPEGSISTLTIQRTEQRDSAMYRCASSSDTTNTGELFFGEGSRLTVL.